The 26 T cell receptor beta chains below come from one sample, sequenced in a study of blood T cells in healthy people across ages. With a J-beta primer mix and a sample-barcoded 5' primer, a second PCR ran 7 to 11 cycles. TCRdb called the 5' RACE reads again in MiXCR, with one record for every CDR3 protein. The sample includes about 1,800,000 distinct CDR3 sequences, 28% of them seen just once. Sequencing input: blood. The receptor set was obtained from a woman aged 25-40 years in good health.

Comment on this clonotype: An end of the junction does not agree with germline; a read error may underlie this. This CDR3 reads CVSSVDPNIQYF. DNA of the CDR3: TGTGTCAGCAGTGTCGATCCGAACATTCAGTACTTC. This chain joins TRBV6-1 and TRBJ2-4; D unclear. The germline V gene encodes CDR1 MNHNS and CDR2 SASEGT. CDR3 length equals 12 residues.

The sample holds a few counts of this clonotype. V usage is TRBV7-2 and J usage is TRBJ1-5; no definite D call. V gave up 1 base and J gave up 4 bases, with 8 bases separating them. Germline assignment: CDR1 SGHTA and CDR2 FQGNSA. This CDR3 contains 14 residues. CDR3 in DNA: TGTGCCAGCAGCTTAGAGCTCAAGAATCAGCCCCAGCATTTT. This gives the protein CASSLELKNQPQHF.

In its sample, this clonotype was seen once. The chain has TRBV6-1 and TRBJ2-4, with 10 bases aligning to TRBD1. Germline CDR1 is MNHNS and CDR2 is SASEGT. V dropped 4 bases and J dropped 6; count of bases not matched to a gene: 6. The CDR3 is 15 amino acids. The CDR3 loop is CASSAAGTGANIQYF. The CDR3 DNA reads as TGTGCCAGCAGTGCAGCCGGGACAGGGGCAAACATTCAGTACTTC.

About this clonotype: A much larger clonotype is one base distant, so this may be a read error. V usage is TRBV20-1 and J usage is TRBJ2-5, with TRBD1 identical over 7 bases. The J call is in doubt because the DNA end fits TRBJ2-1 better. The V gene's germline CDR1 is DFQATT and CDR2 SNEGSKA (reference sequence). This CDR3 has 14 residues. In DNA, the CDR3 is TGCAGTGCTCCGCCGGGACAGACCCAAGAGACCCAGTTCTTC. It encodes CSAPPGQTQETQFF.

This clonotype was seen a few times. The genes are TRBV5-1 and TRBJ2-3, with D unclear. V lost 2 bases to trimming and J lost 0 bases, with 10 bases between them. This CDR3 spans 15 amino acids. From germline, CDR1 is SGHRS and CDR2 YFSETQ. The CDR3: CASSFGADSTDTQYF. For the CDR3, the DNA is TGCGCCAGCAGCTTCGGAGCAGATAGCACAGATACGCAGTATTTT.

The chain carries TRBV12-3 or TRBV12-4 and TRBJ2-3; D is possibly TRBD2 (6 bases). V was trimmed by 5 bases and J by 6 bases, leaving 18 bases between them. The length of the CDR3 is 15 residues. CDR3 coding DNA: TGTGCCAGCAGTCCACGCGGAGGGAGTGGGGATACGCAGTATTTT. Translation gives CASSPRGGSGDTQYF.

The CDR3 bases are TGTGCCAGCAGCTTAGCTGTGGCCCGGCAAAACACCATATATTTT. Protein sequence: CASSLAVARQNTIYF. The chain recombines TRBV7-2 with TRBJ1-3; D is ambiguous. The CDR3 has 15 amino acids. The germline V gene has CDR1 SGHTA and CDR2 FQGNSA. Trimming took off 0 bases at V and 6 bases at J, with 12 bases between the two ends. The full variable domain, in which reference TRBV7-2 and TRBJ1-3 provide the parts outside the CDR3, is GAGVSQSPSNKVTEKGKDVELRCDPISGHTALYWYRQSLGQGLEFLIYFQGNSAPDKSGLPSDRFSAERTGGSVSTLTIQRTQQEDSAVYLCASSLAVARQNTIYFGEGSWLTVV.

A few counts support this clonotype. V usage is TRBV5-1 and J usage is TRBJ2-7; 8 bases are a match to TRBD1. This CDR3 spans 14 amino acids. The trim removed 4 bases at V and 5 bases at J, leaving 8 bases unmatched. Looked up from germline, CDR1 is SGHRS and CDR2 is YFSETQ. The CDR3 protein is CASSVGQGIDEQYF. The CDR3 DNA is TGCGCCAGCAGCGTCGGACAGGGTATCGACGAGCAGTACTTC.

The V gene is TRBV20-1, the J gene TRBJ1-2, with D possibly matching TRBD1 (5 bases). The ends were cut back, 5 bases at V and 4 bases at J, with 17 bases in the middle. This CDR3 has 14 amino acids. Germline loops: CDR1 DFQATT, CDR2 SNEGSKA (reference sequence). The CDR3 protein is CSAPGTGRTYGYTF. Here the CDR3 DNA reads TGCAGTGCTCCCGGCACGGGACGAACCTATGGCTACACCTTC.

Note on this clonotype: The CDR3 does not close with the conserved phenylalanine or tryptophan, likely indicating a read error. The CDR3: CASSPGQPTGELFV. CDR3 DNA sequence: TGTGCCAGCAGCCCGGGACAGCCCACCGGGGAGCTGTTTGTT. The chain employs TRBV7-2 and TRBJ2-2, with 7 positions matching TRBD1. Germline loops: CDR1 SGHTA, CDR2 FQGNSA. J lost 4 bases, V lost 5 bases, and 4 bases had no gene match. The CDR3 covers 14 residues.

For this clonotype: A much bigger clone sits one base away, suggesting this may be a read error. The rearrangement links TRBV5-1 to TRBJ2-6; 9 nucleotides match TRBD1. Per the germline V gene, CDR1 is SGHRS and CDR2 is YFSETQ. The CDR3 length is 17 residues. For the CDR3, the DNA is TGCGCCAGCAGCTCTGGGACAGGGCCCTCTGGGGCCAACGTCCGGACTTTC. Translating it yields CASSSGTGPSGANVRTF.

This clonotype was recorded at least ten times. The CDR3 protein is CSVERRGRVDEQFF. The CDR3 bases are TGCAGCGTTGAACGTAGGGGGCGAGTCGATGAGCAGTTCTTC. The V and J genes are TRBV29-1 and TRBJ2-1, with TRBD1 matching 7 bases. Germline V gene sequence: CDR1 SQVTM, CDR2 ANQGSEA. V gave up 2 bases and J gave up 8 bases; unmatched junction bases: 9. This CDR3 spans 14 amino acids.

This sequence joins TRBV5-5 and TRBJ2-1; D is ambiguous. Germline CDR1 SGHKS, CDR2 YYEKEE (reference sequence). V was shortened by 4 bases and J by 0 bases, with 17 bases between the two germline ends. The CDR3 runs 17 residues. The CDR3 loop reads CASSHRPDGGSYNEQFF. CDR3 in DNA: TGTGCCAGCAGCCACCGTCCGGACGGCGGCTCCTACAATGAGCAGTTCTTC.

The chain is built from TRBV7-7 and TRBJ1-1; maybe TRBD1 (6 bases). Germline V gene lookup returns CDR1 SSHAT and CDR2 FNYEAQ (reference sequence). The CDR3 consists of 16 residues. V lost 4 bases and J 4 bases, leaving 19 bases between the germline ends. As DNA, the CDR3 is TGTGCCAGCAGCTCCAATGGGGGAGACAGGACCACTGAAGCTTTCTTT. This codes for CASSSNGGDRTTEAFF.

Many counts were recorded for this clonotype. The chain joins TRBV29-1 to TRBJ1-2, with a weak D call TRBD1 (5 bases). This CDR3 is built from 13 residues. The germline V and J ends were trimmed by 6 bases and 0 bases, with 11 bases remaining between them. The germline V gene has CDR1 SQVTM and CDR2 ANQGSEA. The CDR3 loop reads CSVQVQANYGYTF. The CDR3 region has the DNA TGCAGCGTCCAGGTACAGGCTAACTATGGCTACACCTTC.

This clonotype was seen a handful of times. V is TRBV7-2 and J is TRBJ2-7; TRBD1 matches at 9 bases. This CDR3 spans 16 amino acids. Germline V lookup: CDR1 SGHTA, CDR2 FQGNSA. With 5 bases clipped from V and 0 bases from J, the junction kept 8 bases outside the gene matches. The CDR3 DNA is TGTGCCAGCAGCCAAGGGACAGGGCGGAGCTCCTACGAGCAGTACTTC. Translating gives CASSQGTGRSSYEQYF.

V usage is TRBV30 and J usage is TRBJ1-5, with a possible D match to TRBD1 (6 bases). Trimming cost V 3 bases and J 3 bases, with 12 bases left between them. The CDR3 runs to 14 residues. CDR1 is GTSNPN and CDR2 is SVGIG in the germline V gene (reference sequence). The CDR3 loop reads CAWSAGTYNQPQHF. CDR3 coding DNA: TGTGCCTGGAGCGCCGGGACATACAATCAGCCCCAGCATTTT.

The chain uses TRBV3-1 and TRBJ2-1; D is perhaps TRBD2 (5 bases). Trimming shortened V by 0 bases and J by 2 bases, and 17 bases separated the two germline ends. The CDR3 is made up of 18 amino acids. Germline V gives CDR1 LGHDT, CDR2 YNNKEL (reference sequence). Here the CDR3 reads CASSQDRRRSRTYNEQFF. The DNA of the CDR3 is TGTGCCAGCAGCCAAGACCGCAGGAGGAGCAGGACCTACAATGAGCAGTTCTTC.

The rearrangement uses TRBV24-1 and TRBJ2-7, with 11 positions matching TRBD2. In germline, CDR1 is KGHDR, CDR2 SFDVKD. V was pared by 4 bases and J by 7 bases, with 11 bases of the junction left unmatched. The CDR3 contains 16 residues. For the CDR3, the DNA is TGTGCCACCAGTGACACTACTAGCGGGAGAGGCAATGAGCAGTACTTC. Encoded protein: CATSDTTSGRGNEQYF.

This clonotype appeared once. This chain links TRBV20-1 with TRBJ2-1, with 14 bases fitting TRBD2. V lost 6 bases, J lost 8 bases, and 9 bases stayed unmatched. Germline CDR1 DFQATT, CDR2 SNEGSKA (reference sequence). CDR3 length: 15 residues. Here the CDR3 DNA reads TGCAGTGCCCAGGGGGGACTAGCGGGGGAGGATGAGCAGTTCTTC. This gives the protein CSAQGGLAGEDEQFF.

Turning to this clonotype: At one boundary the junction diverges from the germline segment, which might be a read error. J is TRBJ1-2 and V is TRBV18; 7 bases map to TRBD1. The CDR3 is made up of 13 amino acids. The germline CDR1 and CDR2 sequences are KGHSH and LQKENI. Here the CDR3 DNA reads TGTACCAGCTCAGCCGGGACAGACTATGGCTACACCTTC. This encodes CTSSAGTDYGYTF.

Details on this clonotype: Possible read error: a much larger clone is one base away. The V call is TRBV11-2, the J call TRBJ2-4; 15 nucleotides agree with TRBD2. The J call is uncertain, as TRBJ2-5 better fits the DNA end. The CDR3 is 17 amino acids. Germline lookup yields CDR1 SGHAT and CDR2 FQNNGV. This CDR3 is CAGSTRTSGRASETQYF. CDR3 nucleotide sequence: TGTGCCGGCAGCACCCGGACTAGCGGGAGGGCATCAGAGACCCAGTACTTC.

This clonotype was seen more than once but under ten times. In DNA form, the CDR3 reads TGTGCCAGCAGTTTATACCGCGGGAGATCGGACGAGCAGTACTTC. Encoded protein: CASSLYRGRSDEQYF. The chain combines TRBV12-3 or TRBV12-4 with TRBJ2-7, with 7 bases aligning to TRBD2. V was clipped by 2 bases and J by 5 bases; unmatched bases: 9. This CDR3 is built from 15 residues.

The chain couples TRBV12-3 or TRBV12-4 to TRBJ1-2, with D uncertain. Trimming stripped 5 bases from V and 3 bases from J, with 16 bases between. CDR3 size: 15 residues. CDR3 region: CASSPGLTGDYGYTF. CDR3 DNA: TGTGCCAGCAGTCCAGGTCTTACGGGAGACTATGGCTACACCTTC.

The chain couples TRBV7-9 to TRBJ1-4, with unresolved D. V was pared by 2 bases and J by 4 bases, with 2 bases between. The CDR3 runs 12 residues. Germline CDR1 is SEHNR and CDR2 is FQNEAQ (reference sequence). This CDR3 reads CASSLINEKLFF. In DNA, the CDR3 is TGTGCCAGCAGCTTAATTAATGAAAAACTGTTTTTT. The full variable domain, its missing parts supplied by reference TRBV7-9 and TRBJ1-4, is DTGVSQNPRHKITKRGQNVTFRCDPISEHNRLYWYRQTLGQGPEFLTYFQNEAQLEKSRLLSDRFSAERPKGSFSTLEIQRTEQGDSAMYLCASSLINEKLFFGSGTQLSVL.

This clonotype was observed a handful of times. The chain uses TRBV14 and TRBJ2-7, with TRBD1 matching 7 bases. From germline, CDR1 is SGHDN and CDR2 FVKESK. The CDR3 sequence is 15 residues long. V lost 4 bases to trimming and J lost 0 bases; unmatched junction nucleotides: 6. The CDR3 sequence: CASSPLTGYSYEQYF. Here the CDR3 DNA reads TGTGCCAGCAGCCCCCTGACAGGGTACTCCTACGAGCAGTACTTC. The variable domain in full, completed from reference TRBV14 and TRBJ2-7, reads EAGVTQFPSHSVIEKGQTVTLRCDPISGHDNLYWYRRVMGKEIKFLLHFVKESKQDESGMPNNRFLAERTGGTYSTLKVQPAELEDSGVYFCASSPLTGYSYEQYFGPGTRLTVT.